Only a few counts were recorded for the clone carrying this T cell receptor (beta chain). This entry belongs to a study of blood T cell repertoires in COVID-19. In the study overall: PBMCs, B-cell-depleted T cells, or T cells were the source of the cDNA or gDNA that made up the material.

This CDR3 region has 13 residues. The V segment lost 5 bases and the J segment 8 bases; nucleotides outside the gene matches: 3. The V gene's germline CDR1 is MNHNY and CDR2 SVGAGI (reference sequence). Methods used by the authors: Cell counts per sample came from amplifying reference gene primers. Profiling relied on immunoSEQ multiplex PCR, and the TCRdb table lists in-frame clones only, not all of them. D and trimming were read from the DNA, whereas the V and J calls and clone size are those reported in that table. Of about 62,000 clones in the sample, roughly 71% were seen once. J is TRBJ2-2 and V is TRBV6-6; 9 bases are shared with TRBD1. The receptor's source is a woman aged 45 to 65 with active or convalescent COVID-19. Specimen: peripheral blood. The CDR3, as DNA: TGTGCCAGCAGTGGACAGGGGTCGGGGGAGCTGTTTTTT. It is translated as CASSGQGSGELFF.